These T cell receptor beta chains were read from a single sample in a study of cytomegalovirus exposure and HLA in healthy donors. The protocol was immunoSEQ multiplex PCR, while the TCRdb copy is restricted to in-frame clones and leaves out a portion. The profile shows some 180,000 clones, about 79% of them singletons. The sample was PBMCs. These receptors all stem from a man between 18 and 35 years old in good health and CMV-seronegative. CDR3s include the opening cysteine and the closing phenylalanine or tryptophan. D genes are given only for firm matches. Not every row has a clone size; where given, it reads once, few, many or a size class.

length	D	size	V	J	CDR3	DNA
14	-	-	TRBV5-5	TRBJ2-7	CASSFYTPSYEQYF	TGTGCCAGCAGCTTCTATACCCCCTCCTACGAGCAGTACTTC
14	-	-	TRBV6-6	TRBJ2-7	CASSYAEEDYEQYF	TGTGCCAGCAGTTACGCAGAAGAGGACTACGAGCAGTACTTC
14	-	-	TRBV5-1	TRBJ1-1	CASSQGIGNTEAFF	TGCGCCAGCAGCCAGGGGATTGGGAACACTGAAGCTTTCTTT
14	TRBD1	-	TRBV5-1	TRBJ2-7	CASSRVGQSYEQYF	TGCGCCAGCAGCCGGGTGGGACAGTCCTACGAGCAGTACTTC
13	-	-	TRBV4-2	TRBJ2-3	CASSQDRRDTQYF	TGTGCCAGCAGCCAAGATCGGAGAGATACGCAGTATTTT
16	TRBD1	once	TRBV7-2	TRBJ2-3	CASSLVGTGTTDTQYF	TGTGCCAGCAGCTTAGTAGGGACAGGGACCACAGATACGCAGTATTTT
14	TRBD2	-	TRBV30	TRBJ2-3	CAWRLGGSTDTQYF	TGTGCCTGGCGTCTGGGAGGGTCCACAGATACGCAGTATTTT
13	-	-	TRBV2	TRBJ2-2	CASKGVGTGELFF	TGTGCCAGCAAGGGGGTTGGCACCGGGGAGCTGTTTTTT
13	-	few	TRBV7-9	TRBJ2-7	CATDIAVSYEQYF	TGTGCCACTGACATAGCGGTATCCTACGAGCAGTACTTC
13	-	-	TRBV6-1	TRBJ1-1	CASSEDRFTEAFF	TGTGCCAGCAGTGAAGACCGGTTCACTGAAGCTTTCTTT
15	-	-	TRBV6-4	TRBJ1-6	CASSRDPGGDSPLHF	TGTGCCAGCAGCCGGGACCCAGGAGGGGATTCACCCCTCCACTTT
14	-	-	TRBV6-4	TRBJ1-1	CASSDSGGTTEAFF	TGTGCCAGCAGTGACTCTGGAGGGACCACTGAAGCTTTCTTT
18	TRBD2	-	TRBV18	TRBJ2-1	CASSPGTSGRRGYNEQFF	TGTGCCAGCTCACCCGGGACTAGCGGGAGGAGGGGCTACAATGAGCAGTTCTTC
17	TRBD1	-	TRBV5-1	TRBJ2-3	CASSLAQAGGAGDTQYF	TGCGCCAGCAGCTTGGCCCAGGCAGGGGGCGCGGGAGATACGCAGTATTTT
16	-	-	TRBV28	TRBJ2-1	CASSSNRGGLYNEQFF	TGTGCCAGCAGTTCTAACAGGGGGGGTTTATACAATGAGCAGTTCTTC
13	-	once	TRBV29-1	TRBJ1-2	CSVEEGAASGYTF	TGCAGCGTTGAAGAGGGAGCGGCCTCTGGCTACACCTTC
13	-	-	TRBV7-9	TRBJ2-2	CSSSLTAAGELFF	TGTTCCAGCAGCTTAACGGCGGCCGGGGAGCTGTTTTTT
15	-	-	TRBV13	TRBJ2-7	CASSLLGGPRDEQYF	TGTGCCAGCAGCTTACTCGGGGGACCTCGGGACGAGCAGTACTTC
13	-	few	TRBV29-1	TRBJ1-1	CSARVGMNTEAFF	TGCAGCGCCCGGGTGGGTATGAACACTGAAGCTTTCTTT
15	-	-	TRBV5-1	TRBJ2-2	CASSLDRPGTGELFF	TGCGCCAGCAGCTTGGACAGGCCCGGCACCGGGGAGCTGTTTTTT
13	-	-	TRBV4-1	TRBJ1-1	CASTRAWAGPAFF	TGCGCCAGCACCCGAGCCTGGGCGGGGCCTGCTTTCTTT
13	-	-	TRBV19	TRBJ1-1	CAAGEGASTEAFF	TGTGCCGCGGGAGAGGGAGCCAGCACTGAAGCTTTCTTT
16	TRBD1	-	TRBV7-2	TRBJ2-5	CASSPKLGQGKETQYF	TGTGCCAGCAGCCCAAAACTCGGACAGGGGAAGGAGACCCAGTACTTC
18	-	-	TRBV19	TRBJ1-6	CASSIGGRRVSYNSPLHF	TGTGCCAGTAGTATCGGGGGACGGAGAGTCTCCTATAATTCACCCCTCCACTTT
14	-	few	TRBV30	TRBJ2-7	CAWGGSTGVYEQYF	TGTGCCTGGGGCGGTTCGACAGGTGTCTACGAGCAGTACTTC
16	-	-	TRBV30	TRBJ1-2	CAWLTRGGDPYYGYTF	TGTGCCTGGCTCACCCGGGGAGGAGATCCCTACTATGGCTACACCTTC
14	TRBD2	-	TRBV11-3	TRBJ2-3	CASSPTPSGDTQYF	TGTGCCAGCAGCCCTACTCCTAGCGGGGATACGCAGTATTTT
15	-	-	TRBV27	TRBJ1-3	CASSLNWQTGNTIYF	TGTGCCAGCAGTTTAAATTGGCAGACTGGAAACACCATATATTTT